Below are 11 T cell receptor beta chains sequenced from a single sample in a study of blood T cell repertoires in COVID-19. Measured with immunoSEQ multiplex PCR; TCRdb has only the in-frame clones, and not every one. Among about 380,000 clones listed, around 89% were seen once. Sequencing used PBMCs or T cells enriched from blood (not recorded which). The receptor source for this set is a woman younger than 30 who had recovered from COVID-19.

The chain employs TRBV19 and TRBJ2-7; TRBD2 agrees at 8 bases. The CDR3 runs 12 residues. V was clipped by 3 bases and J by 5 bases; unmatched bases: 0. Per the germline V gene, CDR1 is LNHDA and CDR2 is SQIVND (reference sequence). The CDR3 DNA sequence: TGTGCCAGTAGTATCGGGGGGGACGAGCAGTACTTC. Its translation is CASSIGGDEQYF. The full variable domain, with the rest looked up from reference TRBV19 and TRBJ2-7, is DGGITQSPKYLFRKEGQNVTLSCEQNLNHDAMYWYRQDPGQGLRLIYYSQIVNDFQKGDIAEGYSVSREKKESFPLTVTSAQKNPTAFYLCASSIGGDEQYFGPGTRLTVT.

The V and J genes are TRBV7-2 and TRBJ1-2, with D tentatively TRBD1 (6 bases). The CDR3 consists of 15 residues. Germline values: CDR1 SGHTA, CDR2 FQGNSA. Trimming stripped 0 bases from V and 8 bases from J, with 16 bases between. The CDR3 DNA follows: TGTGCCAGCAGCTTAGCGCTCCGACAGGTAGCCGGCTACACCTTC. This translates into CASSLALRQVAGYTF.

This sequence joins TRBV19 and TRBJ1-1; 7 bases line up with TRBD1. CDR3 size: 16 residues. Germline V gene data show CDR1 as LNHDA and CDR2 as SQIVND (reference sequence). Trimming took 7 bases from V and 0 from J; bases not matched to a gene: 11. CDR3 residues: CASKPGQRKMNTEAFF. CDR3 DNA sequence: TGTGCCAGTAAACCGGGACAGCGGAAAATGAACACTGAAGCTTTCTTT.

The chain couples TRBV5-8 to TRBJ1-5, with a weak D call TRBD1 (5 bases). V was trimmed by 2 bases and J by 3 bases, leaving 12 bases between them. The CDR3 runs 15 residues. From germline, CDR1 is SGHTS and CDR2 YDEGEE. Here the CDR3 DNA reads TGTGCCAGCAGCTTCGGACAATCTTACAATCAGCCCCAGCATTTT. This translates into CASSFGQSYNQPQHF.

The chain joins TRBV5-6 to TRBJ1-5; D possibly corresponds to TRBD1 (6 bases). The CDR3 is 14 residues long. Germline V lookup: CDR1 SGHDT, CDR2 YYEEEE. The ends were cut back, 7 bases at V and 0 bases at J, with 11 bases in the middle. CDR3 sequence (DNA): TGTGCCAGCGGGGGACATAATAGCAATCAGCCCCAGCATTTT. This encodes CASGGHNSNQPQHF.

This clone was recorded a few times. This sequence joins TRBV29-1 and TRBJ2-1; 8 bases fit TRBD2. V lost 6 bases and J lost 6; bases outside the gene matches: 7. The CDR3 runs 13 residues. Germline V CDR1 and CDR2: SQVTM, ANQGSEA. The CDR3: CSVPGGGRNEQFF. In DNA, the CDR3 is TGCAGCGTCCCCGGGGGGGGCCGCAATGAGCAGTTCTTC.

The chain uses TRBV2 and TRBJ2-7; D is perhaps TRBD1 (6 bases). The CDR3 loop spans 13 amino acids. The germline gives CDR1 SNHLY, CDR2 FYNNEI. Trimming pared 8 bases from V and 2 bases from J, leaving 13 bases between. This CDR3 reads CASHLPGAYEQYF. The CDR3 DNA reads TGTGCCAGCCACCTCCCAGGGGCCTACGAGCAGTACTTC.

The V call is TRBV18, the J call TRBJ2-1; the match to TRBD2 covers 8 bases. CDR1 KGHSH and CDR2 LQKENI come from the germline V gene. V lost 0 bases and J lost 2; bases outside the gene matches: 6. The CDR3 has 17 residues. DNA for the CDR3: TGTGCCAGCTCACCACCAGCGGGGGCTCTAGCCTACAATGAGCAGTTCTTC. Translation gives CASSPPAGALAYNEQFF.

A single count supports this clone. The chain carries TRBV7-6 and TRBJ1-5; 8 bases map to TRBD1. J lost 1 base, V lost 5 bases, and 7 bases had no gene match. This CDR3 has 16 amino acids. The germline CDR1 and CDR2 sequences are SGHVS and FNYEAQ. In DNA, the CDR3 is TGTGCCAGCAGCCCCCGGACAGGGCAAAGCAATCAGCCCCAGCATTTT. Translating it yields CASSPRTGQSNQPQHF.

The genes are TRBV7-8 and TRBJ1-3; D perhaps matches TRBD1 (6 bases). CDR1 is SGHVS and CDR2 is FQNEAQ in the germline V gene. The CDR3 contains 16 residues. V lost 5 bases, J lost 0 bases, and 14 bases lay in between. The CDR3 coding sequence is TGTGCCAGCAGCCCTCCCGGACAGACCTCTGGAAACACCATATATTTT. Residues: CASSPPGQTSGNTIYF.

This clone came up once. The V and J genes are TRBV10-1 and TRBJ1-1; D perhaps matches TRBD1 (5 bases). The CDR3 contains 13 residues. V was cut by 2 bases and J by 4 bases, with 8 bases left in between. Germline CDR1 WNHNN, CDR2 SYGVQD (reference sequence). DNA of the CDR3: TGCGCCAGCAGTGAGAAGGGGCCCACTGAAGCTTTCTTT. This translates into CASSEKGPTEAFF.